Listed here are 26 T cell receptor beta chains from one sample, sequenced in a study of glioma-infiltrating T cells. Using RNA template, CDR3s of TCR alpha and beta were amplified with iRepertoire arm-PCR. One entry per CDR3 protein, called by TCRdb with MiXCR from the multiplex PCR reads. The sample lists approximately 100,000 distinct CDR3 sequences; around 28% were seen once. Specimen: glioma tissue, nonneoplastic brain tissue, or PBMCs (not recorded which). These receptors were obtained from a human donor with low-grade glioma or glioblastoma, undergoing nonglioma brain surgery, or in good health (not recorded which).

This clonotype was detected a few times. The chain uses TRBV7-2 and TRBJ1-6; the D gene is possibly TRBD1 (5 bases). The CDR3 is made up of 15 amino acids. V lost 2 bases, J lost 7 bases, and 12 bases lay in between. The germline V gene has CDR1 SGHTA and CDR2 FQGNSA. The CDR3 DNA reads TGTGCCAGCAGCTTAACAGGTCTAACGAATTCACCCCTCCACTTT. Translating it yields CASSLTGLTNSPLHF.

This clonotype was detected many times. The V call is TRBV6-1, the J call TRBJ2-3; 8 bases agree with TRBD2. J was trimmed by 5 bases and V by 8 bases; bases with no gene match: 3. The germline CDR1 and CDR2 sequences are MNHNS and SASEGT. This CDR3 has 12 amino acids. The CDR3 bases are TGTGCCAGCCAGCGGGGGTTAGATACGCAGTATTTT. Its translation: CASQRGLDTQYF.

Concerning this clonotype itself: This may come from a read error, since a much larger clone is one base off. The J gene is TRBJ2-3, the V gene TRBV6-1; 8 nucleotides agree with TRBD2. The CDR3 is 17 amino acids. Germline CDR1 reads MNHNS; CDR2 reads SASEGT. The DNA of the CDR3 is TGTGCCAGCAGTGAAGGTCTCGGGACTAGTCCCACAGATAAGCAGTATTTT. This sequence encodes CASSEGLGTSPTDKQYF.

On this clonotype: Being one base from a much bigger clone, this may be a read error. This chain connects TRBV4-2 to TRBJ2-4, with unresolved D. The CDR3 sequence is 12 residues long. V was cut by 7 bases and J by 10 bases, with 14 bases left in between. Per germline, CDR1 LGHNA and CDR2 YNFKEQ. CDR3 loop: CASTTGSTIQYF. CDR3 bases: TGTGCCAGCACCACCGGGTCTACGATTCAGTACTTC.

This clonotype was recorded a few times. The chain uses TRBV4-3 and TRBJ2-3, with unresolved D. Between the trimmed V and J ends, which lost 0 bases and 14 bases, there was a span of 15 bases. The CDR3 contains 13 residues. CDR1 is LGHNA and CDR2 is YSLEER in the germline V gene. CDR3 amino acids: CASSQDTNLKRYF. The CDR3 DNA sequence: TGCGCCAGCAGCCAAGATACCAACCTGAAGAGGTATTTT.

The sample holds many counts of this clonotype. The rearrangement uses TRBV3-1 and TRBJ1-1; weak D call: TRBD1 (5 bases). Trimming shortened V by 0 bases and J by 4 bases, and 12 bases separated the two germline ends. Germline-derived CDR1 and CDR2 are LGHDT and YNNKEL (reference sequence). CDR3 length: 15 residues. The CDR3 loop reads CASSQEQGATTEAFF. The CDR3 DNA reads as TGTGCCAGCAGCCAAGAGCAGGGCGCTACCACTGAAGCTTTCTTT.

In this sample, this clonotype turned up once. A much larger clone lies one base from this, so it may be a read error. The J gene is TRBJ1-4, the V gene TRBV7-2; D gene ambiguous. CDR3 length equals 15 residues. The germline CDR1 and CDR2 sequences are SGHTA and FQGNSA. CDR3 nucleotide sequence: TGTGCCAGCAACTTAGATAGGGCGGCTAATGAAAAACTGTTTTTT. It specifies CASNLDRAANEKLFF.

This clonotype was counted at least ten times. This chain uses TRBV28 with TRBJ2-5, with 13 positions matching TRBD2. CDR3 length: 16 amino acids. In germline, CDR1 is MDHEN, CDR2 SYDVKM. V trimming: 1 base; J trimming: 2 bases; junction bases outside the gene matches: 1. The CDR3 coding sequence is TGTGCCAGCAGTTTATCACTAGCGGGGGGGCAAGAGACCCAGTACTTC. Its translation: CASSLSLAGGQETQYF.

To note about this clonotype: Compared with germline, one end of the junction differs, possibly owing to a read error. The chain is built from TRBV6-2 or TRBV6-3 and TRBJ1-5; D possibly corresponds to TRBD1 (6 bases). The CDR3 runs to 14 residues. CDR1 MNHEY and CDR2 SVGEGT come from the germline V gene. Written as DNA, the CDR3 is TGTGCCAGCAGGTTGGGGGGCGGCAATCAGCCCCAGCACTTT. It specifies CASRLGGGNQPQHF.

This rearrangement joins TRBV12-3 or TRBV12-4 to TRBJ1-2; D might be TRBD1 (5 bases). The V end was cut by 1 base, the J end by 2 bases, with 5 bases between. This CDR3 is 13 amino acids long. The CDR3 loop reads CASSLGDNYGYTF. In nucleotides, the CDR3 is TGTGCCAGCAGTTTAGGGGACAACTATGGCTACACCTTC.

This clonotype was detected many times. The chain is built from TRBV6-1 and TRBJ2-4, with 7 bases aligning to TRBD1. V lost 5 bases, J lost 0 bases, and 13 bases stayed unmatched. Germline CDR1 is MNHNS and CDR2 is SASEGT. The CDR3 contains 18 residues. The CDR3 reads CASSYETGFILAKNIQYF. CDR3 in DNA: TGTGCCAGCAGTTATGAGACAGGGTTCATACTAGCCAAAAACATTCAGTACTTC.

The J gene is TRBJ2-2, the V gene TRBV6-2 or TRBV6-3; TRBD1 aligns across 8 bases. Germline V gives CDR1 MNHEY, CDR2 SVGEGT. Trimming took 5 bases from V and 10 from J; bases not matched to a gene: 9. This CDR3 comprises 14 residues. The CDR3 here is CASSAGQGVMELFF. For the CDR3, the DNA is TGTGCCAGCAGTGCCGGACAGGGAGTCATGGAGCTGTTTTTT.

This clonotype was recorded a few times. The gene calls are TRBV7-3 and TRBJ2-7; D possibly matches TRBD1 or TRBD2 (5 bases each). CDR1 and CDR2 from the germline V gene are SGHTA and FQGTGA. The CDR3 has 14 residues. Trimming shortened V by 5 bases and J by 5 bases, and 16 bases separated the two germline ends. The CDR3 region is CASSAPGWGNEQYF. CDR3 nucleotide sequence: TGTGCCAGCAGCGCGCCAGGTTGGGGGAACGAGCAGTACTTC.

This clonotype was seen many times. The V gene is TRBV4-2, the J gene TRBJ2-5; the match to TRBD2 covers 9 bases. The CDR3 has 16 amino acids. Germline V lookup: CDR1 LGHNA, CDR2 YNFKEQ. Germline trimming cut 1 base from V and 5 bases from J; bases unmatched to any gene: 8. CDR3: CASSQGGAGGAETQYF. CDR3 sequence (DNA): TGTGCCAGCAGCCAAGGAGGGGCGGGGGGGGCGGAGACCCAGTACTTC.

V usage is TRBV7-9 and J usage is TRBJ2-7; 7 bases align to TRBD1. This CDR3 contains 14 residues. The junction had 3 bases not matched to a gene; V was cut back by 3 bases and J by 1 base. CDR1 is SEHNR, CDR2 FQNEAQ, per germline (reference sequence). The CDR3 nucleotides are TGTGCCAGCAGCTTCCAACAGGGGTCCTACGAGCAGTACTTC. Translating it yields CASSFQQGSYEQYF.

This clonotype was counted at least ten times. J is TRBJ2-3 and V is TRBV7-9; D remains unclear. The germline V gene encodes CDR1 SEHNR and CDR2 FQNEAQ (reference sequence). Deletions cut 5 bases from V and 0 bases from J, with 12 bases between. This CDR3 has 15 residues. The CDR3 loop is CASSEDGSSTDTQYF. The DNA for the CDR3 is TGTGCCAGCAGCGAAGACGGTTCTAGCACAGATACGCAGTATTTT.

In its sample, this clonotype was seen a few times. A much larger clone sits a single nucleotide away, making a read error possible. The rearrangement uses TRBV6-2 or TRBV6-3 and TRBJ1-2; D gene uncertain. The V gene's germline CDR1 is MNHEY and CDR2 SVGEGT. The CDR3 totals 15 residues. As DNA, the CDR3 is TGTGCCGGCAGTGCCAGGACCGCGACATACTATGGCTACACCTTC. Protein product: CAGSARTATYYGYTF.

Worth noting for this clonotype: One end of the junction fails to match germline, which may point to a read error. The V and J genes are TRBV27 and TRBJ1-4; D remains ambiguous. Germline V lookup: CDR1 MNHEY, CDR2 SMNVEV (reference sequence). This CDR3 comprises 14 residues. The CDR3 loop is CASSKPGPTRELLF. The CDR3 DNA is TGTGCCAGCAGCAAGCCCGGGCCAACGAGGGAGCTGTTGTTT.

A note on this clonotype: A single base separates this from a much larger clone, so it may be a read error. The V gene is TRBV28, the J gene TRBJ1-2, with unresolved D. Germline assignment: CDR1 MDHEN and CDR2 SYDVKM. Trimming shortened V by 2 bases and J by 8 bases, and 15 bases separated the two germline ends. This CDR3 is built from 14 residues. CDR3 sequence (DNA): TGTGCCAGCAGTTTAGTGAAAGGGAAAAAGGGCTACACCTTC. Its protein is CASSLVKGKKGYTF.

Regarding this clonotype: Just one base apart from a much larger clone, this may be a read error. The CDR3 DNA reads as TGTGCCAGCAGGGGACCGGACTATGGCTACACCTTC. Protein sequence: CASRGPDYGYTF. V is TRBV6-1 and J is TRBJ1-2; TRBD1 is a possible D gene (5 bases). The CDR3 has 12 residues. Trimming cost V 6 bases and J 3 bases, with 8 bases left between them. Looked up from germline, CDR1 is MNHNS and CDR2 is SASEGT.

This clonotype was recorded at least ten times. This chain connects TRBV20-1 to TRBJ1-1; 7 positions agree with TRBD1. The CDR3 is made up of 12 amino acids. Trimming at V came to 6 bases and at J to 3 bases, leaving 4 bases not matched to a gene. The germline gives CDR1 DFQATT, CDR2 SNEGSKA (reference sequence). CDR3 DNA sequence: TGCAGTGCAAGTCAGGGGGACACTGAAGCTTTCTTT. This gives the protein CSASQGDTEAFF.

As to this clonotype: This could be a read error, since a much larger clone is one nucleotide away. Here the CDR3 reads CSAQGPRREQYF. Written as DNA, the CDR3 is TGCAGTGCCCAGGGTCCTCGGAGGGAGCAGTACTTC. The chain uses TRBV20-1 and TRBJ2-7; D may correspond to TRBD1 or TRBD2 (5 bases each). Germline-derived CDR1 and CDR2 are DFQATT and SNEGSKA (reference sequence). V was trimmed by 6 bases and J by 7 bases, leaving 16 bases between them. The CDR3 is made up of 12 amino acids.

The chain is built from TRBV18 and TRBJ2-7; 7 nucleotides match TRBD1. Trimming cost V 3 bases and J 0 bases; bases outside gene matches: 2. CDR1 and CDR2 from the germline V gene are KGHSH and LQKENI. The length of the CDR3 is 14 residues. CDR3 nucleotides: TGTGCCAGCTCACCCGGGACAGTCTCCTACGAGCAGTACTTC. It codes for CASSPGTVSYEQYF.

CDR3 sequence reads: CASSPASGGATEQFF. The CDR3 bases are TGTGCCAGCAGCCCGGCTAGCGGGGGGGCGACTGAGCAGTTCTTC. The chain joins TRBV12-3 or TRBV12-4 to TRBJ2-1; 12 bases match TRBD2. Trimming cost V 6 bases and J 9 bases; bases outside gene matches: 9. The CDR3 loop spans 15 amino acids.

In the case of this clonotype: A much larger clone differs by one base, so this may be a read error. V is TRBV12-3 or TRBV12-4 and J is TRBJ2-1, with a weak D call TRBD1 (6 bases). V was cut by 6 bases and J by 9 bases, with 15 bases left in between. There are 13 residues in the CDR3. The CDR3 nucleotides are TGTGCCAGCAGCGATCAAAAAGGGGGTGAGCAGTTCTTC. Translated, it gives CASSDQKGGEQFF.

This clonotype has a count of ten or more. This chain uses TRBV6-1 with TRBJ2-4; D possibly corresponds to TRBD2 (6 bases). The V gene's germline CDR1 is MNHNS and CDR2 SASEGT. This CDR3 region has 11 residues. V lost 5 bases, J lost 8 bases, and 7 bases lay in between. The chain's CDR3 is CASSSGDIQYF. In nucleotides, the CDR3 is TGTGCCAGCAGTTCGGGGGACATTCAGTACTTC.